The present entry profiles one T cell receptor (beta chain) with its context. As yet, its antigen is unknown. Sequence at one end of the junction differs from germline and may be a read error. The germline gives CDR1 SQVTM, CDR2 ANQGSEA. The CDR3 loop spans 17 amino acids. The data derive from a study of graft-versus-host responses after intestinal transplantation. The repertoire was sequenced with immunoSEQ multiplex PCR; TCRdb's copy has only in-frame clones and lacks some. The sample holds under 150,000 clones, around 96% seen once. J is TRBJ2-7 and V is TRBV29-1; D is perhaps TRBD1 or TRBD2 (5 bases each). Here the sequenced sample was unstimulated CD8+ T cells sorted from spleen or lymph node cells, taken before intestinal transplant. The source of this sequence is a human donor who received an intestinal transplant. CDR3: CSVAGDLMTSPSYKQYF. CDR3 in DNA: TGCAGCGTTGCTGGGGACCTTATGACATCCCCTTCCTACAAGCAGTACTTC.